This is a list of T cell receptor beta chains from one sample in a study of T cells expressing NK-cell markers. TCRdb re-called the 5' RACE reads and gives one entry per CDR3 protein, without DNA. This table lists a few hundred thousand distinct CDR3 sequences. The source material was blood T cells: a sorted CD56 or NKG2C T cell subset, CD4+ or CD8+ T cells, or bulk PBMC T cells (not recorded which). These receptors were taken from a man between 18 and 69 years old in good health. The CDR3 runs from the conserved cysteine through the conserved F or W.

V gene: TRBV2; J gene: TRBJ2-7; CDR3 protein: CASSEWRGPTYEQYF
V gene: TRBV12-3/TRBV12-4; J gene: TRBJ2-7; CDR3 protein: CASRYGVQVTYEQYF
V gene: TRBV20-1; J gene: TRBJ2-6; CDR3 protein: CSARPWDSGANVLTF
V gene: TRBV15; J gene: TRBJ2-2; CDR3 protein: CATTDRVMVGELFF
V gene: TRBV18; J gene: TRBJ2-3; CDR3 protein: CASSAWTADTQYF
V gene: TRBV7-9; J gene: TRBJ2-1; CDR3 protein: CASTPWTSGYNEQFF
V gene: TRBV18; J gene: TRBJ2-7; CDR3 protein: CASSLGRNDYEQYF
V gene: TRBV5-1; J gene: TRBJ2-7; CDR3 protein: CASSLTDRGGGEQYF
V gene: TRBV15; J gene: TRBJ2-2; CDR3 protein: CATSRDTTVQRELFF
V gene: TRBV12-3/TRBV12-4; J gene: TRBJ1-3; CDR3 protein: CASSFSTTPGNTIYF
V gene: TRBV5-1; J gene: TRBJ2-1; CDR3 protein: CASTPGQGGNEQFF
V gene: TRBV29-1; J gene: TRBJ1-5; CDR3 protein: CSVEWRDRRSEEFQPQHF
V gene: TRBV6-4; J gene: TRBJ2-3; CDR3 protein: CASSEQGGGDTQYF
V gene: TRBV14; J gene: TRBJ2-7; CDR3 protein: CASSQRVGLGYEQYF
V gene: TRBV6-5; J gene: TRBJ1-2; CDR3 protein: CASSYSGRGVIGYTF
V gene: TRBV2; J gene: TRBJ1-6; CDR3 protein: CASRANREGSYNSPLHF
V gene: TRBV21-1; J gene: TRBJ2-7; CDR3 protein: CASSKTARKKIISPFSYEQYF